This TCR beta chain stems from a study of blood T cell repertoires in COVID-19 (dated by TCRdb to 2020 to 2022). Notes on the research overall: Samples from collaborators originated in the United States, Italy and Spain and spanned both the acute and convalescent phases of COVID-19. Samples came from the ongoing ImmuneRACE study (first 160 participants) plus 1,254 subjects from 6 global collaborators. Where available, HLA class I and class II types were taken from metadata supplied by the sample provider and were not determined by assay-based typing. Sample metadata almost always included a de-identified subject ID, COVID-19 status, age in years and sex. The material from the prospective study consisted of cDNA or gDNA derived from T cells, B-cell-depleted T cells, or PBMCs. The repertoires were released in a freely available public database meant as a resource for research on the immune response to SARS-CoV-2. Deeply sampled blood TCRbeta repertoires from subjects exposed to, actively infected with, or recovered from COVID-19 were included in the dataset.

Results and caveats for the whole study, not just this receptor: How much clinical and demographic metadata was included differed by source and by participant, and the metadata was provided uncurated.

The V and J ends are trimmed by 6 bases and 6 bases, leaving 14 bases between them. From the cysteine up to the phenylalanine, the CDR3 has a length of 14 residues. The only DNA kept is the CDR3, 42 bases in frame from the first base. CDR1 SNHLY and CDR2 FYNNEI are derived from the germline V gene. TCRbeta CDR3 regions were amplified from genomic DNA by means of the immunoSEQ Assay, a bias-controlled multiplex PCR. Per the authors' processing: Nucleated cell counts per sample were estimated from amplification of reference gene primers within the assay. Sequence reads were collapsed and filtered to measure the absolute abundance of every unique TCRbeta CDR3 rearrangement. Productive Simpson clonality was computed per sample as the square root of Simpson's diversity index over productive rearrangements. TCRdb took this table from immuneACCESS and kept in-frame rearrangements with V and J called. Such tables lack part of the clones; where checked against another copy, unresolved V genes explain under half of the gap, and the rest is unexplained. Clone size and the V and J calls come from that table; the DNA yielded D and trimming. In all, the sample holds over 80,000 clones, and more than 70% of those were seen once. Jointly, the top ten make up less than 20% of the sample.

This clone was counted a few times. What this receptor recognizes is not known. Base quality data are lacking; no much larger clone is found one base away. Collaborating institutions collected whole blood in K2EDTA tubes following their own protocols. For TCRbeta analysis, collaborators shipped samples as frozen whole blood, isolated PBMCs, or DNA extracted from either of those sample types. The specimen sequenced was peripheral blood. The V and J segments used are TRBV2 and TRBJ2-2, with TRBD2 as a weak D call on 7 bases. This TCR was sampled from a human donor in a cohort sampled during active COVID-19. CDR3 protein: CASRTLGGAGELFF. The DNA sequence is as follows: TGTGCCAGCAGAACCCTAGGGGGGGCCGGGGAGCTGTTTTTT.